The 2 T cell receptor beta chains reported below all come from one sample, sequenced in a study of blood T cell repertoires in COVID-19. Profiled with immunoSEQ multiplex PCR; TCRdb holds only in-frame clones, not every one. The table records fewer than 65,000 clones, 80% to 90% of them present only once. Sequences were obtained from peripheral blood. Receptors were obtained from a man aged 60 to 69 with acute or convalescent COVID-19.

This chain connects TRBV7-9 to TRBJ2-3; 7 positions match TRBD1. Germline trimming cut 5 bases from V and 3 bases from J; bases unmatched to any gene: 8. The CDR3 contains 15 residues. Germline-derived CDR1 and CDR2 are SEHNR and FQNEAQ (reference sequence). The CDR3 DNA is TGTGCCAGCAGCCACGGGACAGTTACTACAGATACGCAGTATTTT. Encoded protein: CASSHGTVTTDTQYF.

V is TRBV2 and J is TRBJ1-2, with D perhaps matching TRBD1 (5 bases). Germline V lookup: CDR1 SNHLY, CDR2 FYNNEI. Trimming removed 8 bases from V and 4 bases from J, with 14 bases in between. This CDR3 spans 13 amino acids. Here the CDR3 reads CASEPREVYGYTF. CDR3 DNA sequence: TGTGCCAGCGAGCCCAGGGAGGTCTATGGCTACACCTTC.